This TCR beta chain was identified during a study of blood T cell repertoires in COVID-19. Study background: Acute and convalescent COVID-19 specimens originated in the United States, Italy and Spain. T cells, B-cell-depleted T cells, or PBMCs supplied cDNA or gDNA.

V lost 4 bases, J lost 3 bases, and 7 bases stayed unmatched. The germline gives CDR1 SGHDN, CDR2 FVKESK. The CDR3 spans 15 residues. Per the original data handling: Researchers report that nucleated cell counts were estimated from reference gene primer amplification. Measured with immunoSEQ multiplex PCR; TCRdb has only the in-frame clones, and not every one. That table furnishes V, J and clone size, whereas the DNA furnished D and trimming. Counted here are a few hundred thousand clones, 70% to 90% occurring once; the ten biggest clones make up about 2.2%. Sequencing was done on a sample of peripheral blood. J is TRBJ2-3 and V is TRBV14, with TRBD2 identical over 7 bases. The TCR sequence derives from a woman aged 45 to 65 with acute or convalescent COVID-19. CDR3 in DNA: TGTGCCAGCAGCCCCGGCGGACTAGAAACAGATACGCAGTATTTT. Translating it yields CASSPGGLETDTQYF.